The 11 T cell receptor beta chains in this list originate from one sample, sequenced in a study of shared clonotypes between healthy human individuals. Here immunoSEQ multiplex PCR was the method, and the copy in TCRdb shows in-frame clones only, minus some. Of about 1.5 million clones listed, about 98% were seen once; the top ten hold about 0.45%. The material sequenced was naive CD4+ T cells sorted from blood. Subset described: CD45RA+ positively selected. The receptors shown here come from a man aged 30 to 39 in good health.

This chain uses TRBV28 with TRBJ2-6; tentatively, D is TRBD1 (6 bases). V dropped 5 bases and J dropped 0 bases, with 8 bases sitting between them. CDR1 is MDHEN and CDR2 is SYDVKM in the germline V gene. The CDR3 has 15 residues. CDR3 sequence: CASSTGSSGANVLTF. CDR3 in DNA: TGTGCCAGCAGTACAGGGAGCTCTGGGGCCAACGTCCTGACTTTC.

This chain joins TRBV29-1 and TRBJ2-7, with D possibly being TRBD2 (6 bases). V was trimmed by 2 bases and J by 3 bases, leaving 14 bases between them. CDR1 SQVTM and CDR2 ANQGSEA come from the germline V gene. The CDR3 runs to 14 residues. In nucleotides, the CDR3 is TGCAGCGTTGAAAAATTACCGGGGGTCTACGAGCAGTACTTC. Encoded protein: CSVEKLPGVYEQYF.

The chain is built from TRBV11-3 and TRBJ2-7; the D gene could be TRBD1 or TRBD2 (5 bases each). Trimming cost V 6 bases and J 2 bases, with 14 bases left between them. From germline, CDR1 is SGHNT and CDR2 YENEEA. CDR3 length equals 14 residues. CDR3 sequence reads: CASSYGTSAYEQYF. CDR3 DNA: TGTGCCAGCAGTTATGGGACCTCAGCCTACGAGCAGTACTTC.

The gene calls are TRBV18 and TRBJ2-1; 8 positions match TRBD1. The germline V gene encodes CDR1 KGHSH and CDR2 LQKENI. V was pared by 10 bases and J by 5 bases, with 7 bases of the junction left unmatched. The CDR3 contains 13 residues. This CDR3 reads CANAGGRDNEQFF. In DNA, the CDR3 is TGTGCCAACGCAGGGGGCAGGGACAATGAGCAGTTCTTC.

The V gene is TRBV25-1, the J gene TRBJ2-7; 8 positions agree with TRBD1. Losses at the gene ends were 1 base for V and 2 bases for J; bases not matched to a gene: 4. The CDR3 is made up of 15 amino acids. Per germline, CDR1 MGHDK and CDR2 SYGVNS. The CDR3 sequence is CASSELDRETYEQYF. The CDR3 nucleotides are TGTGCCAGCAGTGAATTGGACAGGGAGACCTACGAGCAGTACTTC.

The rearrangement joins TRBV18 to TRBJ2-5, with 9 positions matching TRBD1. The CDR3 is 15 residues long. Germline V gene data show CDR1 as KGHSH and CDR2 as LQKENI. V lost 6 bases to trimming and J lost 4 bases; unmatched junction nucleotides: 9. The CDR3 DNA is TGTGCCAGCTCCCCAGGGACAGGGTCCGGAGAGACCCAGTACTTC. Protein sequence: CASSPGTGSGETQYF.

About this clone: The junction departs from germline at one end; a sequencing error may be responsible. V is TRBV11-2 and J is TRBJ2-1; 7 bases agree with TRBD2. Germline V gene sequence: CDR1 SGHAT, CDR2 FQNNGV. The CDR3 sequence is 16 residues long. DNA for the CDR3: TGCGCCAGCAGCTTAGTCCGCGGGAGCTCCTACAATGAGCAGTTCTTC. This encodes CASSLVRGSSYNEQFF.

The V gene is TRBV30, the J gene TRBJ1-1; D remains unclear. Germline V lookup: CDR1 GTSNPN, CDR2 SVGIG (reference sequence). V was cut by 2 bases and J by 7 bases, with 11 bases left in between. This CDR3 has 12 residues. The CDR3 coding sequence is TGTGCCTGGAGTTGGGGTGAAAATGAAGCTTTCTTT. It is translated as CAWSWGENEAFF.

The rearrangement joins TRBV18 to TRBJ1-1; D is perhaps TRBD1 (5 bases). This CDR3 spans 15 amino acids. Per germline, CDR1 KGHSH and CDR2 LQKENI. The V end lost 0 bases, the J end lost 11 bases, and 19 bases lay between the germline ends. The CDR3: CASSPPGQGGISAFF. CDR3 coding DNA: TGTGCCAGCTCACCACCGGGGCAGGGCGGTATATCGGCTTTCTTT.

The chain couples TRBV5-1 to TRBJ2-5; no firm D call. Per germline, CDR1 SGHRS and CDR2 YFSETQ. Trimming removed 6 bases from V and 1 base from J, with 16 bases in between. The CDR3 is 15 residues long. The chain's CDR3 is CASTPRGILQETQYF. The CDR3 DNA reads as TGCGCCAGCACCCCAAGAGGCATACTCCAAGAGACCCAGTACTTC.

Comment on this clone: The sample holds other DNA sequences that translate to the same CDR3. The CDR3 reads CASSTGTFSTDTQYF. For the CDR3, the DNA is TGCGCCAGCAGCACCGGGACGTTTAGCACAGATACGCAGTATTTT. The chain carries TRBV5-1 and TRBJ2-3; the D call may be TRBD1 or TRBD2 (5 bases each). The CDR3 has 15 residues. Trimming stripped 4 bases from V and 0 bases from J, with 12 bases between. Germline V gene lookup returns CDR1 SGHRS and CDR2 YFSETQ.